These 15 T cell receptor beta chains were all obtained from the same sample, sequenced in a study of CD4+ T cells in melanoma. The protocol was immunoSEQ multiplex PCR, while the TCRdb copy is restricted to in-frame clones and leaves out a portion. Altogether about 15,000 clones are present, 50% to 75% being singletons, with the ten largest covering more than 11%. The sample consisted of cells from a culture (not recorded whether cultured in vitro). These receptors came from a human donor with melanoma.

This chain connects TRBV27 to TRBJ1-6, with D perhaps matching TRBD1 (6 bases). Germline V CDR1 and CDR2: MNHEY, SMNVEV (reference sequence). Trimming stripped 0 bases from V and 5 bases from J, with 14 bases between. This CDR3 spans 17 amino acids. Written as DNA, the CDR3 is TGTGCCAGCAGTTTATCCCCCGGGGGCAGGGATAATTCACCCCTCCACTTT. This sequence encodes CASSLSPGGRDNSPLHF.

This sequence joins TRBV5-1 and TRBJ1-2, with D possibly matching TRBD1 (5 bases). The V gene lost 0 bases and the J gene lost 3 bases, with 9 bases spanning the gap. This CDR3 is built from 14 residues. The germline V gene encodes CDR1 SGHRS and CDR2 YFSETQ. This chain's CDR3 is CASSLVGGDYGYTF. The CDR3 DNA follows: TGCGCCAGCAGCTTGGTCGGGGGAGACTATGGCTACACCTTC.

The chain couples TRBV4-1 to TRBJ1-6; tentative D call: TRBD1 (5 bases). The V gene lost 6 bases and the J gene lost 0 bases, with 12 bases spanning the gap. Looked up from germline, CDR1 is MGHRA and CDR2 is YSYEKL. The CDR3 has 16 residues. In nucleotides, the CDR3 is TGCGCCAGCAGAGGGGCTTTGAGCTCCTATAATTCACCCCTCCACTTT. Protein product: CASRGALSSYNSPLHF.

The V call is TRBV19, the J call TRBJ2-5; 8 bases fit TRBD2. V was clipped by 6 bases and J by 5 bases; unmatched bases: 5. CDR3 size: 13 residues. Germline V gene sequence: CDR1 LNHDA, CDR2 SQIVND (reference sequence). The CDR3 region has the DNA TGTGCCAGTAGCGGGGGGGCCGGGGAGACCCAGTACTTC. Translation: CASSGGAGETQYF.

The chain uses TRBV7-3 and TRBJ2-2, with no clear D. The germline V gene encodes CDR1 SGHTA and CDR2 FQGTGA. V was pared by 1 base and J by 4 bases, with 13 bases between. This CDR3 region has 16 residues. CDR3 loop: CASSLNAGRTTGELFF. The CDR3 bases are TGTGCCAGCAGCTTAAACGCAGGCAGGACCACCGGGGAGCTGTTTTTT. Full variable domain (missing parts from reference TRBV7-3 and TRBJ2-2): GAGVSQTPSNKVTEKGKYVELRCDPISGHTALYWYRQSLGQGPEFLIYFQGTGAADDSGLPNDRFFAVRPEGSVSTLKIQRTERGDSAVYLCASSLNAGRTTGELFFGEGSRLTVL.

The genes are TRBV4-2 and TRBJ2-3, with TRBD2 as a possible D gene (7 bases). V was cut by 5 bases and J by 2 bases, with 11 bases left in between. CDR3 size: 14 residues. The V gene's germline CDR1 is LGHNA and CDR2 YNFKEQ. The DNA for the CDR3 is TGTGCCAGCAGCGGGGGGGACAACACAGATACGCAGTATTTT. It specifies CASSGGDNTDTQYF.

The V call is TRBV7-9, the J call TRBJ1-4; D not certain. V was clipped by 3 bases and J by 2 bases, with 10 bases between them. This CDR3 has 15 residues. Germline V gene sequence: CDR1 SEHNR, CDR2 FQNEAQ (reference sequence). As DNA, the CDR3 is TGTGCCAGCAGCTTGCTGGGGAGCACTAATGAAAAACTGTTTTTT. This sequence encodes CASSLLGSTNEKLFF.

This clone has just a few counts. The CDR3 here is CASSIETRRYTF. The CDR3 nucleotides read TGTGCCAGTAGTATAGAAACCCGACGGTACACCTTC. The rearrangement links TRBV19 to TRBJ1-2, with D unclear. Looked up from germline, CDR1 is LNHDA and CDR2 is SQIVND (reference sequence). The V end lost 0 bases, the J end lost 11 bases, and 10 bases lay between the germline ends. This CDR3 is 12 amino acids long.

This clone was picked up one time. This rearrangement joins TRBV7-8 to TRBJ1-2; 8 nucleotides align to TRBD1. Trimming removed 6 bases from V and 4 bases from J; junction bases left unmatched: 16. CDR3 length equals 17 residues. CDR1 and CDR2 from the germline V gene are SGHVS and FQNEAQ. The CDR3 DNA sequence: TGTGCCAGCAGTCGACCGAGACAGGGGACCGACGGCTATGGCTACACCTTC. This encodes CASSRPRQGTDGYGYTF.

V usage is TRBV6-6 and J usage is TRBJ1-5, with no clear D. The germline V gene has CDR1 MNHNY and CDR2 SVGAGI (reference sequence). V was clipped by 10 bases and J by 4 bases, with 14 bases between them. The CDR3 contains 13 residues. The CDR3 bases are TGTGCCACCAGAGTTTACACGAATCAGCCCCAGCATTTT. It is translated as CATRVYTNQPQHF.

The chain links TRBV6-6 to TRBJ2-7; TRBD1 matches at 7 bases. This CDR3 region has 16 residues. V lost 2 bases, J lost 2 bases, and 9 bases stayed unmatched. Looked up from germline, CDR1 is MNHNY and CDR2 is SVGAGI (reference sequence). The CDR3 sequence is CASSYLPGTVTYEQYF. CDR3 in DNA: TGTGCCAGCAGTTACCTACCCGGGACAGTAACCTACGAGCAGTACTTC.

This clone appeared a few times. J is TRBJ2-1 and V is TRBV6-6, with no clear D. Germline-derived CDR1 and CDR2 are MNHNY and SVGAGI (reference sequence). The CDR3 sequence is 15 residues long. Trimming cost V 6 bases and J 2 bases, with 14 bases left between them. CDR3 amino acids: CASRNGPQAYNEQFF. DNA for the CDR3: TGTGCCAGCAGAAATGGACCCCAAGCCTACAATGAGCAGTTCTTC.

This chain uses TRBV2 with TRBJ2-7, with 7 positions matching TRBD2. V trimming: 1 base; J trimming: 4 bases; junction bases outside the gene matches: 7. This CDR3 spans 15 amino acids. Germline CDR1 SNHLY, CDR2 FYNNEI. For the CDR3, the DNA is TGTGCCAGCAGTGAAGGGGGGGGATATCCTTACGAGCAGTACTTC. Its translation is CASSEGGGYPYEQYF.

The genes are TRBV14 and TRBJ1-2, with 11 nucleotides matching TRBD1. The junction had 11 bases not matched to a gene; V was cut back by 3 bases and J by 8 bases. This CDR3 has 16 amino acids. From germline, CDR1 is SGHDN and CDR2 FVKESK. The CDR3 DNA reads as TGTGCCAGCAGCCACCTGGGACAGGGGGGGTCTCGGGGCTACACCTTC. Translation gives CASSHLGQGGSRGYTF.

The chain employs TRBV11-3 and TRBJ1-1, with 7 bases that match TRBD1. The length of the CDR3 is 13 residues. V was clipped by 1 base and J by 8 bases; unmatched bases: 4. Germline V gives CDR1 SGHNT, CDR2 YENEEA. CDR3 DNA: TGTGCCAGCAGCTTAGGCCGGACAGGCGAAGCTTTCTTT. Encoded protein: CASSLGRTGEAFF.